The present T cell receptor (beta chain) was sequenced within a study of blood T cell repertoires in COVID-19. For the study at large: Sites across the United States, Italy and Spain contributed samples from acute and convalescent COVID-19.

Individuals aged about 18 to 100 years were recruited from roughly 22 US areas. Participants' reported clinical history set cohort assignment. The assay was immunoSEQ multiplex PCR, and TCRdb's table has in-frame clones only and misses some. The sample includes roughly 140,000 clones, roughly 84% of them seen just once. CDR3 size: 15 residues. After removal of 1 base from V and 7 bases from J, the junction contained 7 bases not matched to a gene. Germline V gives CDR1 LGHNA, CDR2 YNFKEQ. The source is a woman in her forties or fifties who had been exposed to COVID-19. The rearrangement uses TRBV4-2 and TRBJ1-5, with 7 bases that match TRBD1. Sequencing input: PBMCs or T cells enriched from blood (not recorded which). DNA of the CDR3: TGTGCCAGCAGCCAAGCTCCGCTCAGGGGGCAGCCCCAGCATTTT. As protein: CASSQAPLRGQPQHF.